Detailed here is one TCR beta chain. With V trimmed by 4 bases and J by 8 bases, 14 bases remained unmatched. The germline V gene has CDR1 LGHDT and CDR2 YNNKEL (reference sequence). The CDR3 extends over 17 amino acids. The data stem from a study of blood T cell repertoires in COVID-19. On the study more broadly: Whether acute or convalescent, the COVID-19 samples came from the United States, Italy and Spain. The analysed material was cDNA or gDNA that came from T cells, B-cell-depleted T cells, or PBMCs.

Using immunoSEQ multiplex PCR, the repertoire was profiled, and TCRdb retains in-frame clones only, with some absent. In the table there are around 100,000 clones, more than 75% of which are singletons. The receptor comes from a human donor in a cohort sampled during active COVID-19. This chain connects TRBV3-1 (or the pseudogene TRBV3-2) to TRBJ1-4; 9 nucleotides match TRBD1. Sequencing was done on a sample of peripheral blood. This CDR3 reads CASSRPTGGGGGEKLFF. The CDR3 nucleotides read TGTGCCAGCAGCCGCCCCACAGGGGGCGGAGGGGGCGAAAAACTGTTTTTT.